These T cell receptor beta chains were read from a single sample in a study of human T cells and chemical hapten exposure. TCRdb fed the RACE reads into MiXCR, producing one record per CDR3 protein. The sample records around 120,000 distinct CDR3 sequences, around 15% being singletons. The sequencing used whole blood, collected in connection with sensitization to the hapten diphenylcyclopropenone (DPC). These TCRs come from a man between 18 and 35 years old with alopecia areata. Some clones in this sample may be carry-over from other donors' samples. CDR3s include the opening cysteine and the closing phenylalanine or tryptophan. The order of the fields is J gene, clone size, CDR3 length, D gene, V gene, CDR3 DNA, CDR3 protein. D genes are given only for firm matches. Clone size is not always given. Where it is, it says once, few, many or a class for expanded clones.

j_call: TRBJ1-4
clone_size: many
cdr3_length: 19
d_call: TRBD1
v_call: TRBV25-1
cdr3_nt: TGTGCCAGCAGTGATTTTCCAGGGGGCGCCCCCGCAACTAATGAAAAACTGTTTTTT
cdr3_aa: CASSDFPGGAPATNEKLFF

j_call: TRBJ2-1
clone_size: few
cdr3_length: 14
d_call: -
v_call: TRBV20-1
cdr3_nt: TGCAGTGCGAGAGGCAGGGGAATTTACAATGAGCAGTTCTTC
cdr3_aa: CSARGRGIYNEQFF

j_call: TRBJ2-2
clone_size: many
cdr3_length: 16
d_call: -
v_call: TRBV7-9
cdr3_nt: TGTGCCAGCAGTTCAATAACTCCAGGGAACACCGGGGAGCTGTTTTTT
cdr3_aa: CASSSITPGNTGELFF

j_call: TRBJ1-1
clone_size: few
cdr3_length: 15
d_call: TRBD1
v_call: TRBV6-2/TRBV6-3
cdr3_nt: TGTGCCAGCAGTTACCTGCGAGGAGGGGGCCCTGAAGCTTTCTTT
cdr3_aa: CASSYLRGGGPEAFF

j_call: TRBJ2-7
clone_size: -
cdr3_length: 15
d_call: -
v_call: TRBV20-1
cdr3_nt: TGCAGTGCTAGAGAGGGGGCAAGGGGCTCCTACGAGCAGTACTTC
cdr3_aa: CSAREGARGSYEQYF

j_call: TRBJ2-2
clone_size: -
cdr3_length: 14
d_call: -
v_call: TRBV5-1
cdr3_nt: TGCGCCAGCAGCTGGGGCAGGACTACCGGGGAGCTGTTTTTT
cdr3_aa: CASSWGRTTGELFF

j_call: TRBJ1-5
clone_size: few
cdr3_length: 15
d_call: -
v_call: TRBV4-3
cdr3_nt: TGCGCCAGCAGCCAAGAAATAGGGCAGGGAAAGGCCCAGCATTTT
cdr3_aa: CASSQEIGQGKAQHF

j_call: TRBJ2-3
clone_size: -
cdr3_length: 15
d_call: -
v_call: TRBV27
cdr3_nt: TGTGCCAGCAGTTCACTGACGTTAAGCACAGATACGCAGTATTTT
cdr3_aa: CASSSLTLSTDTQYF

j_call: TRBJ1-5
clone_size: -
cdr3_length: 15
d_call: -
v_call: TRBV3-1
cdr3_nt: TGTGCCAGCAGCCAATCGGGTTCTGGCAATCAGCCCCAGCATTTT
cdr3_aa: CASSQSGSGNQPQHF

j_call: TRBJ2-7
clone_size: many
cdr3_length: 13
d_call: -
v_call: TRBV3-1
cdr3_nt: TGTGCCAGCAGCCAGGCCGGGCCGGCTACGCAGTACTTC
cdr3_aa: CASSQAGPATQYF

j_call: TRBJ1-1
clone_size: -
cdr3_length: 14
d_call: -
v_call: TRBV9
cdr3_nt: TGTGCCAGCAGCGTAGAAGGATTGGGCACTGAAGCTTTCTTT
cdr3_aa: CASSVEGLGTEAFF

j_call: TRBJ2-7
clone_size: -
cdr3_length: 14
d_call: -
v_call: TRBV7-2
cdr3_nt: TGTGCCAGCAGCTTAGCAGGAACTCGCTACGAGCAGTACTTC
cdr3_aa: CASSLAGTRYEQYF

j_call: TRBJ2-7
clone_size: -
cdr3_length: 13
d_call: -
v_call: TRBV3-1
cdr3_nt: TGTGCCAGCAGCCCCAGACAGGACCTTGAGCAGTACTTC
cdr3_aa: CASSPRQDLEQYF

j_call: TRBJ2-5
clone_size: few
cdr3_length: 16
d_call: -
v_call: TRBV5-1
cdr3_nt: TGCGCCAGCAGCTTCGGTTCAGGCGGGGACCAAGAGACCCAGTACTTC
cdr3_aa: CASSFGSGGDQETQYF

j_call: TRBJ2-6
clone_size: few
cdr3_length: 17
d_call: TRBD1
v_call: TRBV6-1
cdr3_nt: TGTGCCAGCAGTGGTTACCGACAGGGCTCTGGGGCCAACGTCCTGACTTTC
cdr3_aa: CASSGYRQGSGANVLTF

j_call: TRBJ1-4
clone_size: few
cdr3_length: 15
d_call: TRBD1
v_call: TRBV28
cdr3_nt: TGTGCCAGCAGTTTTGCGACAGGGGGCGAGGAAAAACTGTTTTTT
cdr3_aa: CASSFATGGEEKLFF

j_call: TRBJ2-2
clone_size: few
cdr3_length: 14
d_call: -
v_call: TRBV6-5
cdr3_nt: TGTGCCAGCAGTTACAAGTTGGGGGCCGGGGAGCTGTTTTTT
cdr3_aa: CASSYKLGAGELFF

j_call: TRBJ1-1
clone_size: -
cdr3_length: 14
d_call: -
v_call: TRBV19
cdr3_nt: TGTGCCAGTAGTATTACAGGGACGAACACTGAAGCTTTCTTT
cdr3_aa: CASSITGTNTEAFF

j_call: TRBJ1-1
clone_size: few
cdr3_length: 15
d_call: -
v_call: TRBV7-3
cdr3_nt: TGTGCCAGCAGCGCGGGGACCGCCATCTACACTGAAGCTTTCTTT
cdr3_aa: CASSAGTAIYTEAFF

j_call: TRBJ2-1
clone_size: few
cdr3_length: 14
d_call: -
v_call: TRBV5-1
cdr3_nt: TGCGCCAGCAGCTTGGGATCGGGGAGGTATGAGCAGTTCTTC
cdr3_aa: CASSLGSGRYEQFF

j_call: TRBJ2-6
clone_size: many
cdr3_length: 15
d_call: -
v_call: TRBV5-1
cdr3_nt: TGCGCCAGCCGGCAGGCGGGGGCCGGGGCCAACGTCCTGACTTTC
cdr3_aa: CASRQAGAGANVLTF

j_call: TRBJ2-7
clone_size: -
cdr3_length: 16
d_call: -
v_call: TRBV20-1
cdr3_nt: TGCAGTGCTAATATTCGGGGGAGGAGTAGCTCCTACGAGCAGTACTTC
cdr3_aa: CSANIRGRSSSYEQYF